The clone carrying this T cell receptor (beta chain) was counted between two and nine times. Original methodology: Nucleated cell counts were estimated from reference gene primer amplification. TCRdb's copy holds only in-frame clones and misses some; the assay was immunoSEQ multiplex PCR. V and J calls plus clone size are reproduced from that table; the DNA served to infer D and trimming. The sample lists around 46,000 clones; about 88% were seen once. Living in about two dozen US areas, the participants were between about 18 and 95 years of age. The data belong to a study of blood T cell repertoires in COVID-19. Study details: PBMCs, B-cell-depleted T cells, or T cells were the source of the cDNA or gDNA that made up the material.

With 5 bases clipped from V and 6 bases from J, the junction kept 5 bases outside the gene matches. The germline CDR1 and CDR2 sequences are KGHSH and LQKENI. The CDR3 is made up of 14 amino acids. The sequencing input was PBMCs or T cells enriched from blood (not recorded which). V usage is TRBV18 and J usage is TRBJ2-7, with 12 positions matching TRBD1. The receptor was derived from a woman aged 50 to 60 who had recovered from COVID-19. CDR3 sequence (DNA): TGTGCCAGCTCAGCCGGGACAGGGGGCCGCGAGCAGTACTTC. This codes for CASSAGTGGREQYF.